Listed below are T cell receptor beta chains from one sample, sequenced in a study of T-cell reconstitution after alpha-beta-depleted transplantation in children. One entry per CDR3 protein results from TCRdb running MiXCR on the PCR reads. The repertoire holds about 610,000 distinct CDR3 sequences, with roughly 10% as singletons. This sample comprised PBMCs from the stem cell graft donor, obtained from the stem cell graft. Source of these receptors: a human donor who donated a stem cell graft to a child with acute myeloid leukemia. Both conserved end residues are part of each CDR3. A D gene is named only where the DNA matches it firmly. Size is omitted from some rows. Given values are once, few, many or a class for expanded clones.

>TRBD2|many|TRBV12-3/TRBV12-4|TRBJ2-7
CASSPQPGLAGGHEQYF
TGTGCCAGCAGTCCTCAACCGGGACTAGCGGGAGGGCACGAGCAGTACTTC
>TRBD1|.|TRBV19|TRBJ2-5
CASSPGTVGETQYF
TGTGCCAGTAGCCCCGGGACAGTGGGAGAGACCCAGTACTTC
>TRBD2|.|TRBV28|TRBJ2-7
CASSSRLAENYEQYF
TGTGCCAGCAGTTCCCGACTAGCGGAAAACTACGAGCAGTACTTC
>.|.|TRBV28|TRBJ1-4
CASSSTSPEKLFF
TGTGCCAGCAGTTCTACATCACCAGAAAAACTGTTTTTT
>TRBD2|many|TRBV20-1|TRBJ2-7
CSARGRDEQYF
TGCAGTGCTCGTGGGAGGGACGAGCAGTACTTC
>.|few|TRBV7-2|TRBJ2-7
CASSLKTGAYEQYF
TGTGCCAGCAGCTTAAAAACGGGAGCCTACGAGCAGTACTTC
>TRBD1|few|TRBV27|TRBJ2-5
CASRLTGWETQYF
TGTGCCAGCAGGCTGACAGGGTGGGAGACCCAGTACTTC
>.|.|TRBV28|TRBJ2-5
CASSFFGPGVETQYF
TGTGCCAGCAGTTTCTTTGGTCCGGGGGTAGAGACCCAGTACTTC
>.|few|TRBV25-1|TRBJ1-4
CASSGRGSWEKLFF
TGTGCCAGCAGTGGCCGGGGGTCTTGGGAAAAACTGTTTTTT
>.|.|TRBV5-6|TRBJ1-5
CASSSDTLDQPQHF
TGTGCCAGCAGCTCGGACACCCTAGATCAGCCCCAGCATTTT
>.|.|TRBV2|TRBJ2-6
CASSQAGPSGANVLTF
TGTGCCAGCAGTCAGGCGGGTCCCTCTGGGGCCAACGTCCTGACTTTC
>TRBD2|few|TRBV3-1|TRBJ2-5
CASSQESGAPGAQYF
TGTGCCAGCAGCCAGGAAAGCGGGGCCCCCGGGGCCCAGTACTTC
>TRBD2|few|TRBV27|TRBJ2-1
CASSPGLAGFYEQFF
TGTGCCAGCAGCCCCGGACTAGCGGGATTTTATGAGCAGTTCTTC
>.|.|TRBV5-4|TRBJ2-5
CASSFGTNVETQYF
TGTGCCAGCAGCTTTGGGACAAATGTGGAGACCCAGTACTTC
>.|few|TRBV7-8|TRBJ2-3
CASSLGRLFPDTQYF
TGTGCCAGCAGTCTAGGCCGCCTGTTCCCAGATACGCAGTATTTT
>TRBD2|few|TRBV5-1|TRBJ2-1
CASSSGLAGAGEQFF
TGCGCCAGCAGCTCGGGACTAGCGGGAGCGGGGGAGCAGTTCTTC
>.|few|TRBV7-2|TRBJ1-2
CASSLGIGYTF
TGTGCCAGCAGCTTAGGGATTGGCTACACCTTC
>.|.|TRBV29-1|TRBJ1-5
CSVLQGGSNQPQHF
TGCAGCGTACTACAGGGAGGGAGCAATCAGCCCCAGCATTTT
>TRBD1|few|TRBV29-1|TRBJ2-2
CSVDGQGSLGELFF
TGCAGCGTTGATGGACAGGGTAGTCTCGGGGAGCTGTTTTTT
>TRBD1|.|TRBV25-1|TRBJ1-6
CASSDRGLGSDSPLHF
TGTGCCAGCAGTGACAGGGGGCTAGGATCGGATTCACCCCTCCACTTT
>TRBD2|many|TRBV20-1|TRBJ2-7
CSARDIAGGPYEQYF
TGCAGTGCTAGAGATATAGCGGGAGGGCCCTACGAGCAGTACTTC
>TRBD2|few|TRBV27|TRBJ2-1
CASTISGSESYNEQFF
TGTGCCAGCACCATTAGCGGGAGTGAGTCCTACAATGAGCAGTTCTTC